The 26 T cell receptor beta chains reported below all come from one sample, sequenced in a study of blood T cell repertoires in COVID-19. Measured with immunoSEQ multiplex PCR; TCRdb has only the in-frame clones, and not every one. This table holds approximately 140,000 clones, 84% found once. The sequencing input was PBMCs or T cells enriched from blood (not recorded which). The receptor set was obtained from a man aged 50 or older in a cohort exposed to, infected with or recovered from COVID-19 (not recorded which).

This chain links TRBV7-9 with TRBJ1-2; D unclear. This CDR3 is built from 14 residues. V was clipped by 4 bases and J by 6 bases, with 15 bases between them. CDR1 and CDR2 (germline): SEHNR, FQNEAQ (reference sequence). The CDR3 DNA follows: TGTGCCAGCAGCTCGACGCTGCGAGGAAATGGCTACACCTTC. Protein product: CASSSTLRGNGYTF. Variable domain in full (rest from reference TRBV7-9 and TRBJ1-2): DTGVSQNPRHKITKRGQNVTFRCDPISEHNRLYWYRQTLGQGPEFLTYFQNEAQLEKSRLLSDRFSAERPKGSFSTLEIQRTEQGDSAMYLCASSSTLRGNGYTFGSGTRLTVV.

The sample holds a few counts of this clone. This chain's CDR3 is CASSDAMRDSLNEQFF. As DNA, the CDR3 is TGTGCCAGCAGTGACGCGATGCGAGACTCGCTTAATGAGCAGTTCTTC. The chain has TRBV6-4 and TRBJ2-1; D unresolved. The CDR3 is 16 residues long. Germline CDR1 and CDR2: MRHNA and SNTAGT. Deletions cut 2 bases from V and 7 bases from J, with 18 bases between.

The CDR3 loop is CASSRDSSAISGNEQFF. As DNA, the CDR3 is TGCGCCAGCAGCAGGGACTCCAGCGCGATATCGGGCAATGAGCAGTTCTTC. The chain has TRBV5-1 and TRBJ2-1; possibly TRBD2 for D (6 bases). CDR1 SGHRS and CDR2 YFSETQ come from the germline V gene. The V end lost 4 bases, the J end lost 6 bases, and 23 bases lay between the germline ends. The CDR3 has 17 amino acids. The entire variable domain, with the rest obtained from reference TRBV5-1 and TRBJ2-1, is as follows: KAGVTQTPRYLIKTRGQQVTLSCSPISGHRSVSWYQQTPGQGLQFLFEYFSETQRNKGNFPGRFSGRQFSNSRSEMNVSTLELGDSALYLCASSRDSSAISGNEQFFGPGTRLTVL.

The V and J genes are TRBV10-1 and TRBJ2-7; D perhaps matches TRBD1 (6 bases). The CDR3 is 13 residues long. Trimming left V 6 bases short and J 0 bases short, with 9 bases between. Germline CDR1 and CDR2: WNHNN and SYGVQD (reference sequence). CDR3 sequence: CASSRDISYEQYF. The CDR3 bases are TGCGCCAGCAGCCGGGACATCTCCTACGAGCAGTACTTC.

The V gene is TRBV5-1, the J gene TRBJ1-2; D perhaps matches TRBD1 (6 bases). The CDR3 extends over 14 amino acids. V lost 1 base to trimming and J lost 5 bases, with 12 bases between them. Germline CDR1 reads SGHRS; CDR2 reads YFSETQ. The CDR3 nucleotides are TGCGCCAGCAGCTTGACAGGGTCTCGGTATGGCTACACCTTC. It yields the protein CASSLTGSRYGYTF.

The rearrangement uses TRBV2 and TRBJ2-5; D might be TRBD2 (5 bases). This CDR3 is 17 amino acids long. Deletions cut 0 bases from V and 2 bases from J, with 16 bases between. Germline-derived CDR1 and CDR2 are SNHLY and FYNNEI. As DNA, the CDR3 is TGTGCCAGCAGTGAAGCGGAAGGTGGAGGCGAACAAGAGACCCAGTACTTC. It translates to CASSEAEGGGEQETQYF.

The genes are TRBV6-1 and TRBJ1-6; D is unresolved. CDR3 length equals 16 residues. V lost 1 base and J 3 bases, leaving 10 bases between the germline ends. CDR1 MNHNS and CDR2 SASEGT come from the germline V gene. CDR3 amino acids: CASSEEPGFYNSPLHF. The CDR3 region has the DNA TGTGCCAGCAGTGAAGAGCCGGGATTCTATAATTCACCCCTCCACTTT.

Only a few counts were recorded for this clone. The chain is built from TRBV28 and TRBJ2-7, with 9 positions matching TRBD1. The V segment lost 5 bases and the J segment 2 bases; nucleotides outside the gene matches: 7. The CDR3 has 15 amino acids. Germline V lookup: CDR1 MDHEN, CDR2 SYDVKM. CDR3 nucleotide sequence: TGTGCCAGCAGTCCAATGGGACAGGGTCCCTACGAGCAGTACTTC. Protein sequence: CASSPMGQGPYEQYF.

This chain uses TRBV7-3 with TRBJ2-3; D is perhaps TRBD1 (6 bases). V shed 8 bases and J shed 6 bases, with 15 bases lying between them. This CDR3 comprises 13 residues. Germline values: CDR1 SGHTA, CDR2 FQGTGA. CDR3 in DNA: TGTGCCAGCTCTCACTCAGGGGCCGATACGCAGTATTTT. Translating it yields CASSHSGADTQYF.

The CDR3 DNA reads as TGTGCCAGCTCACCACAGGGACAGGGAGAGGGCTACACCTTC. This encodes CASSPQGQGEGYTF. The V and J genes are TRBV18 and TRBJ1-2; 9 nucleotides match TRBD1. The CDR3 totals 14 residues. The trim removed 1 base at V and 8 bases at J, leaving 5 bases unmatched. Per the germline V gene, CDR1 is KGHSH and CDR2 is LQKENI.

The J gene is TRBJ2-2, the V gene TRBV4-2; TRBD2 matches 9 bases. The CDR3 extends over 14 amino acids. The V gene end was trimmed by 4 bases and the J gene end by 7 bases; junction bases not matched to a gene: 4. Germline values: CDR1 LGHNA, CDR2 YNFKEQ. The chain's CDR3 is CASSLLAGDGELFF. In DNA form, the CDR3 reads TGTGCCAGCAGCCTCTTAGCGGGAGACGGGGAGCTGTTTTTT.

This chain links TRBV13 with TRBJ2-2; D not certain. Germline V gene data show CDR1 as PRHDT and CDR2 as FYEKMQ (reference sequence). Trimming removed 4 bases from V and 1 base from J, with 10 bases in between. The CDR3 length is 15 residues. CDR3 in DNA: TGTGCCAGCAGCTCGGAAACAGAGAACACCGGGGAGCTGTTTTTT. Translating gives CASSSETENTGELFF.

The chain couples TRBV7-8 to TRBJ2-7, with 8 bases aligning to TRBD2. The CDR3 spans 15 residues. The ends lost 3 bases at V and 6 bases at J; junction bases unmatched: 10. Germline V gene lookup returns CDR1 SGHVS and CDR2 FQNEAQ. CDR3 nucleotides: TGTGCCAGCAGCTTGGGGCCGGGACTAGGTAGCGAGCAGTACTTC. Encoded protein: CASSLGPGLGSEQYF. The entire variable domain, with the rest obtained from reference TRBV7-8 and TRBJ2-7, is as follows: GAGVSQSPRYKVAKRGQDVALRCDPISGHVSLFWYQQALGQGPEFLTYFQNEAQLDKSGLPSDRFFAERPEGSVSTLKIQRTQQEDSAVYLCASSLGPGLGSEQYFGPGTRLTVT.

This clone was detected only once. The V and J genes are TRBV28 and TRBJ2-1; 11 bases agree with TRBD2. Unmatched junction bases numbered 9, after V lost 5 bases and J lost 0 bases. Germline-derived CDR1 and CDR2 are MDHEN and SYDVKM. The CDR3 has 18 residues. The CDR3 loop reads CASSTPGLAASSYNEQFF. As DNA, the CDR3 is TGTGCCAGCAGTACCCCGGGACTAGCGGCGAGCTCCTACAATGAGCAGTTCTTC.

The rearrangement links TRBV30 to TRBJ2-5; a weak D match, TRBD1 (5 bases). There are 13 residues in the CDR3. Per germline, CDR1 GTSNPN and CDR2 SVGIG (reference sequence). V was cut by 6 bases and J by 2 bases, with 13 bases left in between. In DNA, the CDR3 is TGTGCCTGCACCGCAGGGTCTCAAGAGACCCAGTACTTC. Translated, it gives CACTAGSQETQYF.

A remark on this clone: Distinct nucleotide sequences in the sample also encode this CDR3. The chain employs TRBV5-6 and TRBJ2-1; D unresolved. The CDR3 extends over 12 amino acids. The germline V gene encodes CDR1 SGHDT and CDR2 YYEEEE. The V end lost 2 bases, the J end lost 5 bases, and 5 bases lay between the germline ends. The CDR3 DNA sequence: TGTGCCAGCAGCTTAATCAACAATGAGCAGTTCTTC. This sequence encodes CASSLINNEQFF.

This clone came up a few times. The CDR3 sequence: CAIAEGAAFF. CDR3 in DNA: TGTGCCATCGCGGAGGGGGCCGCTTTCTTT. The chain couples TRBV5-8 to TRBJ1-1, with 7 nucleotides matching TRBD1. Germline V gene sequence: CDR1 SGHTS, CDR2 YDEGEE. The CDR3 loop spans 10 amino acids. The V and J ends lost 9 bases and 11 bases, in that order; junction bases with no gene match: 7.

The chain couples TRBV4-1 to TRBJ2-3, with 10 bases lining up with TRBD2. Trimming at V came to 0 bases and at J to 3 bases, leaving 6 bases not matched to a gene. This CDR3 comprises 17 residues. CDR1 MGHRA and CDR2 YSYEKL come from the germline V gene. The CDR3 DNA reads as TGCGCCAGCAGCCAAGACGCAAATAGCGGGGGGACAGATACGCAGTATTTT. It translates to CASSQDANSGGTDTQYF.

The V call is TRBV5-1, the J call TRBJ1-2, with D uncertain. CDR3 length: 14 residues. The V end lost 5 bases, the J end lost 1 base, and 12 bases lay between the germline ends. CDR1 SGHRS and CDR2 YFSETQ come from the germline V gene. The CDR3 sequence is CASSPGGRNYGYTF. The CDR3 bases are TGCGCCAGCAGTCCAGGCGGGCGTAACTATGGCTACACCTTC.

CDR3 coding DNA: TGTGCCAGCAGTTTCCACAGGGGAGTGGGCTCCTATAATTCACCCCTCCACTTT. Translation: CASSFHRGVGSYNSPLHF. This chain links TRBV28 with TRBJ1-6, with 7 bases identical to TRBD1. Germline CDR1 is MDHEN and CDR2 is SYDVKM. The CDR3 length is 18 residues. V shed 3 bases and J 0 bases; nucleotides not matched to a gene: 8.

The chain combines TRBV10-3 with TRBJ2-5; D is perhaps TRBD1 (6 bases). Trimming stripped 6 bases from V and 1 base from J, with 12 bases between. Germline V CDR1 and CDR2: ENHRY, SYGVKD. The CDR3 contains 14 residues. The CDR3 nucleotides read TGTGCCATCAGCGGTCAGGGGTTCCAAGAGACCCAGTACTTC. Translated, it gives CAISGQGFQETQYF.

The chain links TRBV27 to TRBJ2-7, with D perhaps matching TRBD1 (5 bases). Trimming removed 5 bases at V and 7 bases at J, with 15 bases between. Germline lookup yields CDR1 MNHEY and CDR2 SMNVEV (reference sequence). CDR3 length equals 13 residues. DNA of the CDR3: TGTGCCAGCAGTGTAGGGGCGCCCAGGGAGCAGTACTTC. It translates to CASSVGAPREQYF.

The V gene is TRBV6-1, the J gene TRBJ2-5; 11 bases agree with TRBD2. This CDR3 is 16 amino acids long. Germline V gives CDR1 MNHNS, CDR2 SASEGT. After removal of 2 bases from V and 5 bases from J, the junction contained 7 bases not matched to a gene. The DNA for the CDR3 is TGTGCCAGCAGTGAACCTAGAAGGACTAGCGGGGAGACCCAGTACTTC. Protein sequence: CASSEPRRTSGETQYF.

This clone was detected only a few times. The chain has TRBV10-1 and TRBJ2-2, with 8 positions matching TRBD2. V dropped 3 bases and J dropped 5; count of bases not matched to a gene: 5. Germline V CDR1 and CDR2: WNHNN, SYGVQD (reference sequence). The CDR3 covers 15 residues. CDR3 nucleotide sequence: TGCGCCAGCAGTGATAAGGGACTAGGGACCGGGGAGCTGTTTTTT. Its translation is CASSDKGLGTGELFF.

This chain connects TRBV5-5 to TRBJ1-3; 7 bases map to TRBD1. The germline V gene has CDR1 SGHKS and CDR2 YYEKEE (reference sequence). There are 16 residues in the CDR3. J was trimmed by 2 bases and V by 0 bases; bases with no gene match: 5. CDR3 bases: TGTGCCAGCAGCTTGGCTGACAGGGTCGCTGGAAACACCATATATTTT. As protein: CASSLADRVAGNTIYF.

The rearrangement links TRBV10-3 to TRBJ1-1, with D unresolved. Trimming removed 6 bases from V and 0 bases from J, with 14 bases in between. In germline, CDR1 is ENHRY, CDR2 SYGVKD. The CDR3 is 15 residues long. The DNA for the CDR3 is TGTGCCATCAGGATGCGGGTGGGTATGAACACTGAAGCTTTCTTT. Translation gives CAIRMRVGMNTEAFF.